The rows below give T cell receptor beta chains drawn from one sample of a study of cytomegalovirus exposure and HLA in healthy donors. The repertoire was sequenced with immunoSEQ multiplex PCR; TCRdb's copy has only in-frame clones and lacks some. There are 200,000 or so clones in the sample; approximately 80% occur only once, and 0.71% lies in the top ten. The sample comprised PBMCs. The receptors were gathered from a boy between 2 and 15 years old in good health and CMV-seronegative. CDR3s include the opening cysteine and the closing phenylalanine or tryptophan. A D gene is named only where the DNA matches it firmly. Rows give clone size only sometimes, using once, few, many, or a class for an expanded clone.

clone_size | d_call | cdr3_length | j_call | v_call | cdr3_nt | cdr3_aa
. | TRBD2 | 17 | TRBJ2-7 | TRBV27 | TGTGCCAGCAGTTTAGCTAGCGGGAGAAGTTTGGGTTACGAGCAGTACTTC | CASSLASGRSLGYEQYF
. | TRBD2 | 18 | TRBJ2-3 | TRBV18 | TGTGCCAGCTCACCACTAGCGGGGGGCCCAGACAGAACAGATACGCAGTATTTT | CASSPLAGGPDRTDTQYF
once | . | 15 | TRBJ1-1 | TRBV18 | TGTGCCAGCTCACCACGTCCAGGGGCTGGAACTGAAGCTTTCTTT | CASSPRPGAGTEAFF
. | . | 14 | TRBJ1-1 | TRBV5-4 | TGTGCCAGCAGCTTACCAGGGGAGAACACTGAAGCTTTCTTT | CASSLPGENTEAFF
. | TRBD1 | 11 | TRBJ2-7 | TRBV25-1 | TGTGCCCGGACAGGGGGAGGCGAGCAGTACTTC | CARTGGGEQYF
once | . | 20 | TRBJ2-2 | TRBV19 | TGTGCCAGTAGTATAATCGGCAGGGTTCTGGTTCCATCGTTTACCGGGGAGCTGTTTTTT | CASSIIGRVLVPSFTGELFF
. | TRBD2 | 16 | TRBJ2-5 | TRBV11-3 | TGTGCCAGCAGCACCAGAGGCACTAGCGGTAAAGAGACCCAGTACTTC | CASSTRGTSGKETQYF
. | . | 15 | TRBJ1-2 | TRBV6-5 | TGTGCCAGCAGGAGGGAGGGGGGCATCGGCTATGGCTACACCTTC | CASRREGGIGYGYTF
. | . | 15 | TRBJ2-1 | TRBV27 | TGTGCCAGCAGTGTAGGACTCTCGGGCTACAATGAGCAGTTCTTC | CASSVGLSGYNEQFF
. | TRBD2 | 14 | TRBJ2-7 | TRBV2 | TGTGCCAGCAGTGAAGGGGCACTAGCGGGGCAATTGTACTTC | CASSEGALAGQLYF
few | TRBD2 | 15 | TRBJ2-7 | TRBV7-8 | TGTGCCAGCAGCTTAGAGCTAGCGGGAGGGTACGAGCAGTACTTC | CASSLELAGGYEQYF
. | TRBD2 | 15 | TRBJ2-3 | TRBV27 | TGTGCCAGCAGCGATAGCGGGGGGACCACAGATACGCAGTATTTT | CASSDSGGTTDTQYF
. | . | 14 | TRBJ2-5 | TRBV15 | TGTGCCACCAGCGAATCATGGGGCGTGGAGACCCAGTACTTC | CATSESWGVETQYF
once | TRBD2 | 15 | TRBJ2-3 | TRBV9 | TGTGCCAGCAGCGAAGCGGGGGGGCCTCAAGATACGCAGTATTTT | CASSEAGGPQDTQYF
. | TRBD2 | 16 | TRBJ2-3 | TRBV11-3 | TGTGCCAGCAGTCGGGGACTAGCGGGAAGCACAGATACGCAGTATTTT | CASSRGLAGSTDTQYF
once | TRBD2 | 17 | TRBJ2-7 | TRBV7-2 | TGTGCCAGCAGCTTAGCCGTACTAGCGGGAGGGAACTACGAGCAGTACTTC | CASSLAVLAGGNYEQYF
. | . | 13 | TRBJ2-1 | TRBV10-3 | TGTGCCATCCAGTGGGAGACCTACAATGAGCAGTTCTTC | CAIQWETYNEQFF
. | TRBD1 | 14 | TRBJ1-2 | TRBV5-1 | TGCGCCAGCAGCTTGTACCAGGGGGCAGGAGGCTACACCTTC | CASSLYQGAGGYTF
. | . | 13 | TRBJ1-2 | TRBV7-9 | TGTGCCAGCAGCTTTCAGTCGAACTATGGCTACACCTTC | CASSFQSNYGYTF
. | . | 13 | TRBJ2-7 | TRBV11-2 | TGTGCCAGCAGCTTTAGCGGATCCTACGAGCAGTACTTC | CASSFSGSYEQYF
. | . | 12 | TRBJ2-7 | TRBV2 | TGTGCCAGCAATCTCTACGCCTACGAGCAGTACTTC | CASNLYAYEQYF
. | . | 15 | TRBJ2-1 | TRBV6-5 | TGTGCCAGCAGTTACTCTCAGGGTTCCTACAATGAGCAGTTCTTC | CASSYSQGSYNEQFF
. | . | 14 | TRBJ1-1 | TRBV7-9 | TGTTCCAGCATGAGGGCAGGCCTGAACACTGAAGCTTTCTTT | CSSMRAGLNTEAFF
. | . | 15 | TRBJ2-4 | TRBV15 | TGTGCCACCAGCAGCAAGGACTCAGATAGAAACATTCAGTACTTC | CATSSKDSDRNIQYF
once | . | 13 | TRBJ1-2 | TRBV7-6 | TGTGCCAGCAGTGGATTCGGAGACTATGGCTACACCTTC | CASSGFGDYGYTF
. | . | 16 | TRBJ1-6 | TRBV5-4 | TGTGCCAGCAGCTTAGGCAGGGTGGTCGATAATTCACCCCTCCACTTT | CASSLGRVVDNSPLHF
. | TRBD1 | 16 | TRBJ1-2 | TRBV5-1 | TGCGCCAGCAGCTCGCCTACCGGGACAGGGTGGGATGGCTACACCTTC | CASSSPTGTGWDGYTF
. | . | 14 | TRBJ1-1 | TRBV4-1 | TGCGCCAGCAGCCACCCGGGAGGGGGAGGATCGGCTTTCTTT | CASSHPGGGGSAFF
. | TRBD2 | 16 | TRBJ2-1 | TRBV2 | TGTGCCAGCAGCGGACTAGCGGGGGGATTAGGCAATGAGCAGTTCTTC | CASSGLAGGLGNEQFF
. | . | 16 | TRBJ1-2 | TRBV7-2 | TGTGCCAGCAGCTTAGCTGCATCGGCAGGTCGCTATGGCTACACCTTC | CASSLAASAGRYGYTF
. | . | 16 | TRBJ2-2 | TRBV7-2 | TGTGCCAGCAGCCTAGATAGCGCCCTAAACACCGGGGAGCTGTTTTTT | CASSLDSALNTGELFF
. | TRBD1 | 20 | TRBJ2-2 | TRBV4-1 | TGCGCCAGCAGCCCTCAGTTGTTGGGACAGGGACTACTGAACACCGGGGAGCTGTTTTTT | CASSPQLLGQGLLNTGELFF
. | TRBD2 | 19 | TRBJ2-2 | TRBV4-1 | TGCGCCAGCAGCCAAGAAGGCAAATCGGCGGGGGGGAACACCGGGGAGCTGTTTTTT | CASSQEGKSAGGNTGELFF
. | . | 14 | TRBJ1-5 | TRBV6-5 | TGTGCCAGCAACGACAGTTATAGCAATCAGCCCCAGCATTTT | CASNDSYSNQPQHF
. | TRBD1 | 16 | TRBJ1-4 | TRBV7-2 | TGTGCCAGCAGCCTGACAGGGACAGGGGGCGGTGAAAAACTGTTTTTT | CASSLTGTGGGEKLFF
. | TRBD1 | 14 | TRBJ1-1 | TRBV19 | TGTGCCAGTAGTCTCGGACAGGGGAACACTGAAGCTTTCTTT | CASSLGQGNTEAFF
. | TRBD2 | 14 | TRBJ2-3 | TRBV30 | TGTGCCTCCCTGGGGCGGGGGGGTACAGATACGCAGTATTTT | CASLGRGGTDTQYF
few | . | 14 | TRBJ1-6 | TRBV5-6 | TGTGCCAGCAGCTCAACAGGCGAAAATTCACCCCTCCACTTT | CASSSTGENSPLHF
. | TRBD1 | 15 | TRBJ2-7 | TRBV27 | TGTGCCAGCTCCATGGGGACAGGTGGGAGCTACGAGCAGTACTTC | CASSMGTGGSYEQYF
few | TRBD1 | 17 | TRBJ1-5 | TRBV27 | TGTGCCAGCAGTCCGAGGGACAGGGGGCCTGGCAATCAGCCCCAGCATTTT | CASSPRDRGPGNQPQHF
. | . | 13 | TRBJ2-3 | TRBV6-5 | TGTGCCAGCAGTCTCAGCGGCACAGATACGCAGTATTTT | CASSLSGTDTQYF
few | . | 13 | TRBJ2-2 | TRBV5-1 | TGCGCCACCCAGCCAGGGCACACCGGGGAGCTGTTTTTT | CATQPGHTGELFF
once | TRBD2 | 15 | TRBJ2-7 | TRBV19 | TGTGCCACTGCCCCCACTAGCGGTCAGGGGAACGAGCAGTACTTC | CATAPTSGQGNEQYF
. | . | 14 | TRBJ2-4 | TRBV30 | TGTGCCTGGAGTGTACACGGGACAACGAACATTCAGTACTTC | CAWSVHGTTNIQYF
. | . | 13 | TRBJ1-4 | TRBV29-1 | TGCAGCGTGTTTTCAGGGGTAAATGAAAAACTGTTTTTT | CSVFSGVNEKLFF
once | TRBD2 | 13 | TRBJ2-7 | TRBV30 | TGTGCCTGGAGTCTTAGCGGGAGCGCCGAGCAGTACTTC | CAWSLSGSAEQYF
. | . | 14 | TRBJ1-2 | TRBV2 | TGTGCCAGCAGTGAAGCGCTTCCCGGCTATGGCTACACCTTC | CASSEALPGYGYTF